This T cell receptor (beta chain) comes out of a study of T cell changes during pregnancy in multiple sclerosis (dated by TCRdb to between 2018 and 2020). Notes on the research overall: In women with multiple sclerosis, the researchers looked at how the T cell repertoire shifted as pregnancy progressed.

Only one count was recorded for this clone. Its antigen remains unidentified. No much larger clone exists at a distance of one base, and base qualities are not known. The germline V gene encodes CDR1 MNHEY and CDR2 SMNVEV (reference sequence). Including cysteine and phenylalanine, the CDR3 has 13 amino acids. Of the read, only the CDR3 DNA is kept; its 39 bases are in frame from base 1. V is shortened by 2 bases, J by 5 bases, and the region joining them spans 7 bases. Libraries came from the immunoSEQ multiplex PCR assay. The source is immuneACCESS, and TCRdb retained only in-frame sequences with V and J called. Part of the clones is not carried over; for the studies checked, unresolved V genes explain less than half of this, and the remainder is unexplained. This sample comprises 70,000 to 95,000 clones, 90% to 95% of them detected only once. The ten top clones hold about 4.5% of the sample.

The source is a female donor with multiple sclerosis, enrolled in a pregnancy study. The chain couples TRBV27 to TRBJ2-1; no D gene can be assigned with confidence. Sequencing used peripheral blood, obtained in the first trimester of pregnancy. CDR3 region: CASSLRGNNEQFF. The nucleotide sequence reads as follows: TGTGCCAGCAGTTTAAGAGGTAACAATGAGCAGTTCTTC.